The next 19 T cell receptor beta chains were all read from a single sample in a study of T-cell memory formation after mild COVID-19. One entry per CDR3 protein results from TCRdb running MiXCR on the 5' RACE reads. This table holds around 300,000 distinct CDR3 sequences, over 10% found once. Material: PBMCs or a T cell subset sorted from them (not recorded which). These receptor sequences come from a young man who had mild COVID-19 (a few samples of this study predate the infection). Cell type and time point are not known.

The chain links TRBV20-1 to TRBJ1-2, with TRBD1 identical over 7 bases. In germline, CDR1 is DFQATT, CDR2 SNEGSKA (reference sequence). V lost 4 bases and J lost 4; bases outside the gene matches: 12. CDR3 length: 15 amino acids. The CDR3 DNA follows: TGCAGTGCTATAGCGACAGGGTCAGATCTCTATGGCTACACCTTC. This translates into CSAIATGSDLYGYTF.

This clonotype was counted between two and nine times. This chain connects TRBV19 to TRBJ2-1; maybe TRBD1 (5 bases). In germline, CDR1 is LNHDA, CDR2 SQIVND (reference sequence). The CDR3 runs to 14 residues. The V end was cut by 7 bases, the J end by 8 bases, with 18 bases between. CDR3 residues: CASIGGRVRDEQFF. For the CDR3, the DNA is TGTGCCAGTATCGGCGGCAGGGTAAGGGATGAGCAGTTCTTC. The full variable domain, rest sourced from reference TRBV19 and TRBJ2-1, is DGGITQSPKYLFRKEGQNVTLSCEQNLNHDAMYWYRQDPGQGLRLIYYSQIVNDFQKGDIAEGYSVSREKKESFPLTVTSAQKNPTAFYLCASIGGRVRDEQFFGPGTRLTVL.

The gene calls are TRBV30 and TRBJ2-5; 7 bases fit TRBD1. The CDR3 covers 13 residues. V lost 4 bases, J lost 4 bases, and 6 bases stayed unmatched. The germline CDR1 and CDR2 sequences are GTSNPN and SVGIG (reference sequence). In DNA, the CDR3 is TGTGCCTGGACTAGGACAGGTGGAGAGACCCAGTACTTC. This encodes CAWTRTGGETQYF.

This clonotype came up a few times. V is TRBV7-2 and J is TRBJ1-1; D uncertain. In germline, CDR1 is SGHTA, CDR2 FQGNSA. Trimming pared 2 bases from V and 5 bases from J, leaving 6 bases between. This CDR3 region has 12 residues. CDR3 protein: CASSLYRTEAFF. The CDR3 nucleotides read TGTGCCAGCAGCTTATATAGGACTGAAGCTTTCTTT.

The chain uses TRBV6-5 and TRBJ2-7; D unresolved. Trimming removed 0 bases from V and 6 bases from J, with 15 bases in between. The CDR3 contains 15 residues. Germline loops: CDR1 MNHEY, CDR2 SVGAGI. CDR3 bases: TGTGCCAGCAGTTACTCGACACAGCCTAAGGGCGAGCAGTACTTC. Its protein is CASSYSTQPKGEQYF.

This clonotype was picked up a small number of times. J is TRBJ2-6 and V is TRBV6-5; D is undetermined. Germline CDR1 and CDR2: MNHEY and SVGAGI. V was trimmed by 6 bases and J by 2 bases, leaving 11 bases between them. The CDR3 has 15 amino acids. The CDR3 nucleotides are TGTGCCAGCAGAAGCCCTTGGACTGGGGCCAACGTCCTGACTTTC. Its protein is CASRSPWTGANVLTF.

There are a few counts of this clonotype. Here the CDR3 DNA reads TGCAGCGTTGCAAAAATCGGACAGGGCTTTTACGAGCAGTACTTC. Protein product: CSVAKIGQGFYEQYF. The chain joins TRBV29-1 to TRBJ2-7; 8 bases map to TRBD1. The CDR3 is 15 residues long. Trimming at V came to 4 bases and at J to 4 bases, leaving 12 bases not matched to a gene. Germline CDR1 reads SQVTM; CDR2 reads ANQGSEA.

The sample holds a few counts of this clonotype. The chain carries TRBV27 and TRBJ2-5, with 9 bases identical to TRBD1. Per the germline V gene, CDR1 is MNHEY and CDR2 is SMNVEV (reference sequence). The CDR3 is 14 residues long. V shed 5 bases, J shed 7 bases, and the junction held 8 bases outside the gene matches. The CDR3 DNA sequence: TGTGCCAGCAGTCAAGGGACAGGGTTAGGGACCCAGTACTTC. Encoded protein: CASSQGTGLGTQYF.

In this sample, this clonotype turned up many times. The rearrangement joins TRBV20-1 to TRBJ1-2; no clear D gene. Trimming took off 1 base at V and 4 bases at J, with 13 bases between the two ends. Per the germline V gene, CDR1 is DFQATT and CDR2 is SNEGSKA (reference sequence). This CDR3 has 14 amino acids. The chain's CDR3 is CSARVEDLSYGYTF. The CDR3 coding sequence is TGCAGTGCTAGAGTTGAAGACCTTAGCTATGGCTACACCTTC.

This rearrangement joins TRBV12-3 or TRBV12-4 to TRBJ2-7, with D perhaps matching TRBD2 (5 bases). V was pared by 2 bases and J by 3 bases, with 17 bases between. The CDR3 runs to 16 residues. The CDR3 nucleotides are TGTGCCAGCAGTTTACAGAGCCCCGGGGAAAGCTACGAGCAGTACTTC. Translating gives CASSLQSPGESYEQYF.

This clonotype was counted between two and nine times. J is TRBJ1-5 and V is TRBV19; unclear D gene. The CDR3 covers 14 residues. The V end lost 5 bases, the J end lost 0 bases, and 8 bases lay between the germline ends. The germline gives CDR1 LNHDA, CDR2 SQIVND (reference sequence). The CDR3 here is CASSGKHSNQPQHF. The DNA of the CDR3 is TGTGCCAGTAGTGGAAAACATAGCAATCAGCCCCAGCATTTT.

This clonotype was seen only a few times. The chain carries TRBV24-1 and TRBJ2-2; D unclear. The CDR3 has 13 amino acids. Germline loops: CDR1 KGHDR, CDR2 SFDVKD. With 3 bases removed from V and 3 bases from J, the gap between germline ends came to 4 bases. CDR3 region: CATSDPYTGELFF. The CDR3 DNA sequence: TGTGCCACCAGTGATCCATACACCGGGGAGCTGTTTTTT.

This chain uses TRBV20-1 with TRBJ2-4; D is perhaps TRBD1 (6 bases). The length of the CDR3 is 11 residues. Trimming removed 1 base at V and 9 bases at J, with 7 bases between. Germline values: CDR1 DFQATT, CDR2 SNEGSKA (reference sequence). The CDR3 bases are TGCAGTGCTAGAGTAGGGGGCATTCAGTACTTC. Its translation: CSARVGGIQYF.

The table lists this clonotype with a few counts. This chain links TRBV7-6 with TRBJ1-6; D remains ambiguous. Germline V gene data show CDR1 as SGHVS and CDR2 as FNYEAQ. This CDR3 region has 14 residues. The V end was cut by 1 base, the J end by 13 bases, with 14 bases between. CDR3 coding DNA: TGTGCCAGCAGCTTAGAGGGTCACACGGAGCCCCTCCACTTT. This sequence encodes CASSLEGHTEPLHF.

Many counts were recorded for this clonotype. This chain joins TRBV7-2 and TRBJ2-1, with TRBD2 matching over 10 bases. V lost 5 bases to trimming and J lost 2 bases; unmatched junction nucleotides: 3. CDR3 length: 15 amino acids. Germline CDR1 is SGHTA and CDR2 is FQGNSA. The CDR3 is CASSATSGAYNEQFF. CDR3 nucleotides: TGTGCCAGCAGCGCCACTAGCGGGGCCTACAATGAGCAGTTCTTC.

This clonotype was found a few times. The genes are TRBV29-1 and TRBJ1-1; D perhaps matches TRBD1 (5 bases). The CDR3 runs to 12 residues. Germline lookup yields CDR1 SQVTM and CDR2 ANQGSEA. The V end lost 7 bases, the J end lost 0 bases, and 9 bases lay between the germline ends. For the CDR3, the DNA is TGCAGCGCATACAGGATGAACACTGAAGCTTTCTTT. Its translation: CSAYRMNTEAFF.

The chain uses TRBV12-3 or TRBV12-4 and TRBJ1-2; D unclear. V lost 2 bases and J 5 bases, leaving 12 bases between the germline ends. The CDR3 length is 14 residues. CDR3: CASSLYNGAYGYTF. In DNA form, the CDR3 reads TGTGCCAGCAGTTTATACAACGGCGCGTATGGCTACACCTTC.

CDR3 DNA sequence: TGCGCCAGCAGCCAAGAAGACGGACGTTTCAATTCACCCCTCCACTTT. Amino acids: CASSQEDGRFNSPLHF. The chain employs TRBV4-3 and TRBJ1-6; no clear D. Germline V CDR1 and CDR2: LGHNA, YSLEER. V was clipped by 0 bases and J by 7 bases, with 13 bases between them. The CDR3 is made up of 16 amino acids.

There are a few counts of this clonotype. The chain is built from TRBV7-9 and TRBJ1-4; 8 bases map to TRBD1. The V segment lost 4 bases and the J segment 5 bases; nucleotides outside the gene matches: 6. The CDR3 totals 15 residues. Germline V gene sequence: CDR1 SEHNR, CDR2 FQNEAQ (reference sequence). Here the CDR3 DNA reads TGTGCCAGCAGCTCTCTCGGGACAGGCAATGAAAAACTGTTTTTT. It encodes CASSSLGTGNEKLFF.